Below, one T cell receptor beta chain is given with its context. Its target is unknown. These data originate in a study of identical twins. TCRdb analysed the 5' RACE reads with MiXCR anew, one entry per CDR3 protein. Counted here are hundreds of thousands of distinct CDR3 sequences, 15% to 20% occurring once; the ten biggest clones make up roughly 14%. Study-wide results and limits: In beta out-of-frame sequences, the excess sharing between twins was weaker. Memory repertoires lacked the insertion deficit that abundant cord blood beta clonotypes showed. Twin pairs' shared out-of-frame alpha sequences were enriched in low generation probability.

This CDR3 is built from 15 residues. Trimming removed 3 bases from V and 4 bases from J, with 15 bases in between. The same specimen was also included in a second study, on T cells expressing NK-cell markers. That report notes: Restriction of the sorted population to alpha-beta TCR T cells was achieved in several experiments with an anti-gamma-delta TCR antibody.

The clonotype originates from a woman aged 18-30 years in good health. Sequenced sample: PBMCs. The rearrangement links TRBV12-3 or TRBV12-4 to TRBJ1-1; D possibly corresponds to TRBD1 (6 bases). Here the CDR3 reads CASSLTGRGITEAFF. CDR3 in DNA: TGTGCCAGCAGTTTGACAGGTCGAGGAATCACTGAAGCTTTCTTT.